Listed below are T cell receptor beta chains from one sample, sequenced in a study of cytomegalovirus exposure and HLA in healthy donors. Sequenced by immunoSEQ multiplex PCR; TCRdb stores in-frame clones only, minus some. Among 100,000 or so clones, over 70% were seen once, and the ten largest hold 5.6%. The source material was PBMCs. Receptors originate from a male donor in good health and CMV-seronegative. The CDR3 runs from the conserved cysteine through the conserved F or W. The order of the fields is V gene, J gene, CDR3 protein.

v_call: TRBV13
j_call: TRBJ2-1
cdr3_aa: CASSSAGGNEQFF

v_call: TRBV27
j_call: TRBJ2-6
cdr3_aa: CASSHQTGVGSGANVLTF

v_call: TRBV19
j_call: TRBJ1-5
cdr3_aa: CASSYGEGNQPQHF

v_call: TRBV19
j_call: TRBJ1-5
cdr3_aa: CASSIDRTGNQPQHF

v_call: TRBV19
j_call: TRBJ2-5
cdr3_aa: CASTPLGGPGETQYF

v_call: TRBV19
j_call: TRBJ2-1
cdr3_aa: CASSLLGYNEQFF

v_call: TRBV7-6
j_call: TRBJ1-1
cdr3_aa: CASSLWAGDMNTEAFF

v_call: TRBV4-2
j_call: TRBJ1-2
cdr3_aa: CASSHQTDYGYTF

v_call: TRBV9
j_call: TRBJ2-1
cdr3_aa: CASSEGTSGSPYEQFF

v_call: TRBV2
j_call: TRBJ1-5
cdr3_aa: CASRGGGVSNQPQHF

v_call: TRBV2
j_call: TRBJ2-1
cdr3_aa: CASRRQGGEQFF

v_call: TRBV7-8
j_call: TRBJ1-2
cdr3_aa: CASSTGTVNYGYTF

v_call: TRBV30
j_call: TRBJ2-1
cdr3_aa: CAWSSSEYNEQFF

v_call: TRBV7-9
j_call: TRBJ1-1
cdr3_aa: CASSLLYSMNTEAFF

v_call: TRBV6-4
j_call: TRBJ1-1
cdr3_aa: CASGSRGDTEAFF

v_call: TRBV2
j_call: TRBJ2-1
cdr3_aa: CASTGQGQEQFF

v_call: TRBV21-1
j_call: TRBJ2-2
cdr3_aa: CASSKNQFWNTGELFF

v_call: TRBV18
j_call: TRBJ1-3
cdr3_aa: CASSPTGGSGNTIYF

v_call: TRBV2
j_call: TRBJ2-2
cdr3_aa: CASSDPLAGRPNTGELFF

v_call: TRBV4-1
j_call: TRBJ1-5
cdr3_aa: CASSQERGFRRSQHF

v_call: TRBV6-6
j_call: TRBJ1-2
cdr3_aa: CASSYGTGGDYGYTF

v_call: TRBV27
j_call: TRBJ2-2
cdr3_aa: CASRLPGTGKSGELFF

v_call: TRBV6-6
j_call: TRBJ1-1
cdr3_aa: CASSYPQEKAFF

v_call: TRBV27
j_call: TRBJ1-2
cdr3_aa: CASSLNIIGGSYTF

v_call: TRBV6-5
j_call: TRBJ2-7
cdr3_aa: CASSYGQGAWEQYF

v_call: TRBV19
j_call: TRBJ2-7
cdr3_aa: CASSILGQGSYEQYF

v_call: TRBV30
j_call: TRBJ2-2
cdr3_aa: CAWSPPGTGELFF

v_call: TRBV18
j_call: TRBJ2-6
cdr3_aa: CASSFGTGGTGANVLTF

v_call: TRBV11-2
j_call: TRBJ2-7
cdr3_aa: CASSLEAGAFYEQYF

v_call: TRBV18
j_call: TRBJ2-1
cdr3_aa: CASSNRVDEQFF

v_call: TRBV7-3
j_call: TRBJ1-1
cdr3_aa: CASSLTATTEAFF

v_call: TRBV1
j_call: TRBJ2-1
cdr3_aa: CTSTLPGLAVPYNEQFF

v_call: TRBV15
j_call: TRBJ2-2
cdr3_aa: CATSRDSGSGELFF

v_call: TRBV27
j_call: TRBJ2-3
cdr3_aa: CASHRWAGQRLSDTQYF

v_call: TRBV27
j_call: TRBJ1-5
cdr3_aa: CASSPSPGQGPYSNQPQHF

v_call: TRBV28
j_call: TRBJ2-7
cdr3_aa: CASSFHTSSYEQYF

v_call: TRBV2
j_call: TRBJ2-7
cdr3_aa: CASSEWDRSLYEQYF

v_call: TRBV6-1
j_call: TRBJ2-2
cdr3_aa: CATFLGGVNTGELFF

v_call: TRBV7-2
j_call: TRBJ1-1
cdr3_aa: CASSLGGVVEAFF